Shown below are 14 T cell receptor beta chains from a single sample sequenced in a study of blood T cell repertoires in COVID-19. Clones were sequenced by immunoSEQ multiplex PCR, and TCRdb holds only the in-frame ones, with some missing. The sample carries approximately 160,000 clones, 85% to 95% recorded once. The source material was peripheral blood. The receptors were sampled from a man aged 50 to 60 with acute or convalescent COVID-19.

The chain combines TRBV6-5 with TRBJ1-6, with 7 bases that match TRBD1. Germline assignment: CDR1 MNHEY and CDR2 SVGAGI. This CDR3 is 12 amino acids long. V gave up 6 bases and J gave up 7 bases; unmatched junction bases: 0. CDR3 region: CASRGQNSPLHF. CDR3 coding DNA: TGTGCCAGCAGGGGACAGAATTCACCCCTCCACTTT.

The chain carries TRBV29-1 and TRBJ1-1, with 9 bases lining up with TRBD1. Per the germline V gene, CDR1 is SQVTM and CDR2 is ANQGSEA. The CDR3 runs to 15 residues. Germline trimming cut 6 bases from V and 4 bases from J; bases unmatched to any gene: 12. CDR3 sequence reads: CSVADRGGGGTEAFF. CDR3 sequence (DNA): TGCAGCGTCGCGGACAGGGGTGGGGGAGGCACTGAAGCTTTCTTT.

V gene TRBV12-5 combines with J gene TRBJ1-2; 8 bases agree with TRBD1. The CDR3 is made up of 15 amino acids. Germline V gene sequence: CDR1 LGHNT, CDR2 FRNRAP. V lost 1 base, J lost 8 bases, and 9 bases stayed unmatched. The CDR3 nucleotides are TGTGCTAGTGGTTTGGATACATCAGGGGGCGTCGGCTACACCTTC. It is translated as CASGLDTSGGVGYTF.

The genes are TRBV21-1 and TRBJ2-7; the table's D call TRBD1 went unverified against the DNA. TRBV21-1 is a listed pseudogene. There are 11 residues in the CDR3. CDR3 nucleotide sequence: TGTGCCAGCGGCACAGGTTACGAGCAGTACTTC. Translating it yields CASGTGYEQYF.

The chain recombines TRBV24-1 with TRBJ2-5; 11 bases line up with TRBD2. Germline V gene lookup returns CDR1 KGHDR and CDR2 SFDVKD. This CDR3 region has 15 residues. The V and J ends lost 4 bases and 4 bases, in that order; junction bases with no gene match: 4. CDR3 region: CATSDSSGGLETQYF. CDR3 sequence (DNA): TGTGCCACCAGTGACTCTAGCGGGGGGCTAGAGACCCAGTACTTC.

The chain couples TRBV6-4 to TRBJ2-2, with D tentatively TRBD2 (7 bases). In germline, CDR1 is MRHNA, CDR2 SNTAGT. The V and J ends lost 8 bases and 8 bases respectively, with 12 bases between them. The CDR3 is 12 residues long. CDR3 residues: CASSGGPGELFF. In DNA, the CDR3 is TGTGCCAGCTCCGGGGGGCCAGGGGAGCTGTTTTTT.

The rearrangement links TRBV5-1 to TRBJ2-1; 9 bases align to TRBD2. V shed 4 bases, J shed 10 bases, and the junction held 15 bases outside the gene matches. Per the germline V gene, CDR1 is SGHRS and CDR2 is YFSETQ. The CDR3 consists of 16 residues. CDR3 nucleotides: TGCGCCAGCAGCGGGGCGGCTAGCGGGGCCATAGGGGAGCAGTTCTTC. Its protein product is CASSGAASGAIGEQFF.

The rearrangement uses TRBV10-3 and TRBJ2-2; D not certain. V lost 4 bases to trimming and J lost 1 base, with 13 bases between them. Per germline, CDR1 ENHRY and CDR2 SYGVKD. The CDR3 contains 16 residues. Here the CDR3 DNA reads TGTGCCATCAGTGGAGGCCTTAGCCTGAACACCGGGGAGCTGTTTTTT. Translating gives CAISGGLSLNTGELFF.

J is TRBJ2-3 and V is TRBV19, with TRBD1 matching 7 bases. The CDR3 loop spans 19 amino acids. V dropped 4 bases and J dropped 0; count of bases not matched to a gene: 16. Germline CDR1 and CDR2: LNHDA and SQIVND (reference sequence). CDR3 sequence (DNA): TGTGCCAGTAGTAACAGGGGCCTCCGATTGGCAGCTAGCACAGATACGCAGTATTTT. It yields the protein CASSNRGLRLAASTDTQYF.

The chain combines TRBV5-1 with TRBJ2-7, with 12 bases matching TRBD2. CDR3 size: 21 residues. V trimming: 2 bases; J trimming: 0 bases; junction bases outside the gene matches: 18. The germline V gene has CDR1 SGHRS and CDR2 YFSETQ. The CDR3 coding sequence is TGCGCCAGCAGCTTAAACCCAGGGGCTCCCGGGACTAGCGGGCTCTCCTACGAGCAGTACTTC. The encoded protein is CASSLNPGAPGTSGLSYEQYF.

The chain is built from TRBV2 and TRBJ2-3; 13 bases align to TRBD2. The CDR3 is 14 amino acids. Unmatched junction bases numbered 2, after V lost 8 bases and J lost 3 bases. Germline assignment: CDR1 SNHLY and CDR2 FYNNEI. CDR3 sequence: CASGLAGVTDTQYF. DNA for the CDR3: TGTGCCAGCGGACTAGCGGGAGTTACAGATACGCAGTATTTT.

The genes are TRBV5-1 and TRBJ2-5; 11 positions match TRBD1. V dropped 0 bases and J dropped 5; count of bases not matched to a gene: 0. CDR1 and CDR2 (germline): SGHRS, YFSETQ. The CDR3 runs 14 residues. CDR3 amino acids: CASSLGDRGETQYF. The DNA for the CDR3 is TGCGCCAGCAGCTTGGGGGACAGGGGGGAGACCCAGTACTTC.

The chain recombines TRBV19 with TRBJ1-4, with D possibly TRBD1 on 5 matching bases. Trimming took 6 bases from V and 2 from J, leaving 22 bases between them. This CDR3 has 18 amino acids. Germline CDR1 is LNHDA and CDR2 is SQIVND (reference sequence). The CDR3 sequence is CASSPGLGEGLTNEKLFF. The CDR3 DNA follows: TGTGCCAGTAGCCCCGGCCTCGGGGAGGGGCTGACTAATGAAAAACTGTTTTTT.

The V and J genes are TRBV15 and TRBJ2-3; TRBD2 aligns across 8 bases. Germline CDR1 and CDR2: LNHNV and YYDKDF (reference sequence). With 3 bases clipped from V and 2 bases from J, the junction kept 10 bases outside the gene matches. CDR3 length equals 17 residues. The CDR3 spells CATSSLSAGAITDTQYF. In nucleotides, the CDR3 is TGTGCCACCAGCAGTCTATCAGCGGGGGCCATCACAGATACGCAGTATTTT.